These T cell receptor beta chains were read from a single sample in a study of T cells after yellow fever vaccination. TCRdb itself ran the 5' RACE reads through MiXCR, one entry per CDR3 protein. Seen here are 300,000 to 450,000 distinct CDR3 sequences, about 8.3% observed once, and the top ten hold 15% to 20%. The material was PBMCs, obtained roughly 47 days after the first yellow fever vaccination. Receptors were obtained from a man aged 18 to 29 who received the YFV17D yellow fever vaccine. The CDR3 runs from the conserved cysteine through the conserved F or W.

j_gene,v_gene,CDR3aa
TRBJ2-7,TRBV7-3,CASSLDKRTRPYEQYF
TRBJ1-1,TRBV20-1,CSARAGGPGTEAFF
TRBJ2-5,TRBV4-1,CASSQERGARFQYF
TRBJ1-1,TRBV11-1,CASSHPLNTEAFF
TRBJ2-3,TRBV27,CASSFGGEDTQYF
TRBJ2-1,TRBV2,CASSRQAYNEQFF
TRBJ2-3,TRBV20-1,CSASPLGRLRTDTQYF
TRBJ2-1,TRBV7-3,CASSRGGSSYNEQFF
TRBJ1-1,TRBV7-2,CASSPSGTQANTEAFF
TRBJ1-4,TRBV7-9,CASSSRDKYATNEKLFF
TRBJ2-5,TRBV2,CASSMPGQEEETQYF
TRBJ1-1,TRBV18,CASSLTDRGSVTFF
TRBJ2-6,TRBV6-2/TRBV6-3,CASSYLLATAGANVLTF
TRBJ2-2,TRBV12-3/TRBV12-4,CASSLRNTGELFF
TRBJ1-2,TRBV12-3/TRBV12-4,CASSFSRLGYTF
TRBJ1-6,TRBV4-3,CASSQASQLGNSPLHF
TRBJ2-5,TRBV6-5,CASSYPSRARETQYF
TRBJ2-3,TRBV7-8,CASSLARLEGGTQYF
TRBJ1-1,TRBV5-1,CASSLARRQRGEAFF
TRBJ2-5,TRBV20-1,CSPKKVSWETQYF
TRBJ1-1,TRBV6-1,CASIMLRSEAFF
TRBJ1-2,TRBV10-3,CAISELDNALTNYGYTF
TRBJ2-3,TRBV18,CASSPLEGPTDTQYF
TRBJ2-7,TRBV18,CASSPATGVEQYF
TRBJ1-5,TRBV6-1,CASSAPTPSDQPQHF
TRBJ2-3,TRBV27,CASQGQGLDTQYF
TRBJ2-5,TRBV19,CASSMRSSTETQYF
TRBJ1-1,TRBV29-1,CSAGARTGDTEAFF
TRBJ2-3,TRBV5-1,CASSLLGAADTQYF
TRBJ1-1,TRBV15,CATSRFAGTGFDTEAFF
TRBJ2-5,TRBV6-2/TRBV6-3,CASSYSPAGDQETQYF
TRBJ2-2,TRBV12-3/TRBV12-4,CASSSGLAGGPGTGELFF
TRBJ1-1,TRBV19,CASSISSGTEAFF
TRBJ2-7,TRBV5-1,CASSLSSTVNDEQYF
TRBJ2-3,TRBV6-5,CASKQGGYPYF
TRBJ2-1,TRBV7-2,CASTQRGGRYNEQFF
TRBJ1-2,TRBV7-2,CASSLAGTSNGYTF
TRBJ1-1,TRBV5-1,CASSLVQEREAFF
TRBJ2-1,TRBV29-1,CSVDDSPSYNEQFF
TRBJ1-1,TRBV5-1,CASSPGSARWNTEAFF
TRBJ2-1,TRBV7-8,CASNPTRVRSNNEQFF
TRBJ1-4,TRBV10-3,CATRAVPGGEKLFF
TRBJ2-2,TRBV7-9,CASGSPLTGELFF
TRBJ2-1,TRBV6-6,CATSAGQGNEQFF
TRBJ2-1,TRBV7-2,CASSLIQGAGNEQFF
TRBJ2-7,TRBV4-1,CASSQDSAGGSYEQYF
TRBJ1-1,TRBV5-4,CASSSPAQGGTEAFF
TRBJ2-3,TRBV19,CASSVTGVTDTQYF